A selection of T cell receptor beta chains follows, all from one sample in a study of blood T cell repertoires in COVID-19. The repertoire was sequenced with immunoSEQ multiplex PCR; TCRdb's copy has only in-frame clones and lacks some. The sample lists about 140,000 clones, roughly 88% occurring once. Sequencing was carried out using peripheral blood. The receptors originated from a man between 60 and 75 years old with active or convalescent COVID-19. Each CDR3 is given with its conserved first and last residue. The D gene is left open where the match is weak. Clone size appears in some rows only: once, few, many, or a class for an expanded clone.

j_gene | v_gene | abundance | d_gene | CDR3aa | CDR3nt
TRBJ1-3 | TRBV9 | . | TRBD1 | CASSSDRGNTIYF | TGTGCCAGCAGCTCGGACAGGGGAAACACCATATATTTT
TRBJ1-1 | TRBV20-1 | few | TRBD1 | CSASPRTGGYTEAFF | TGCAGTGCTAGTCCGCGGACAGGGGGCTACACTGAAGCTTTCTTT
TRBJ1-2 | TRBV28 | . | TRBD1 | CASTWDRGLGGYTF | TGTGCCAGCACCTGGGACAGGGGGCTAGGAGGCTACACCTTC
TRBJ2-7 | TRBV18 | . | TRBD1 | CASAGQGLTYEQYF | TGTGCCAGCGCCGGACAGGGGCTAACCTACGAGCAGTACTTC
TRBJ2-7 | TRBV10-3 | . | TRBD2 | CAIRGLAVPYEQYF | TGTGCCATCAGAGGACTAGCGGTTCCCTACGAGCAGTACTTC
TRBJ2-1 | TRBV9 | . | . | CASSVTGYNEQFF | TGTGCCAGCAGCGTAACCGGGTACAATGAGCAGTTCTTC
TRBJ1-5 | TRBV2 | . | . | CASSEATVPSNQPQHF | TGTGCCAGCAGTGAAGCCACAGTCCCTAGCAATCAGCCCCAGCATTTT
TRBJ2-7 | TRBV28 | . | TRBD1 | CASSLQGALSYEQYF | TGTGCCAGCAGTTTACAGGGGGCCCTATCCTACGAGCAGTACTTC
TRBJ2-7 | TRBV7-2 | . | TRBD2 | CASSLSGSSYEQYF | TGTGCCAGCAGCTTAAGCGGGAGCTCCTACGAGCAGTACTTC
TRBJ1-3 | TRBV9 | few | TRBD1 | CASSARGTGGYNTIYF | TGTGCCAGCAGCGCCCGGGGAACAGGGGGCTATAACACCATATATTTT
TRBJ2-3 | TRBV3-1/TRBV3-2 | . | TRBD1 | CASSLPGQGPDTQYF | TGTGCCAGCAGCCTTCCGGGACAGGGTCCAGATACGCAGTATTTT
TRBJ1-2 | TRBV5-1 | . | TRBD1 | CASSSRDRDGYTF | TGCGCCAGCAGCTCCCGGGACAGGGACGGCTACACCTTC
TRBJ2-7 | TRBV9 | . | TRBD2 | CASSEDRTSGTHEQYF | TGTGCCAGCAGCGAGGACCGGACTAGCGGGACCCACGAGCAGTACTTC
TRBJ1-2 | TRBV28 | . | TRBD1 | CASDRGIRSEYGYTF | TGTGCCAGCGACAGGGGAATCAGGTCTGAGTATGGCTACACCTTC
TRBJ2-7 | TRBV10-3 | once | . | CAISDAAGAGVDEQYF | TGTGCCATCAGTGATGCGGCGGGGGCGGGAGTGGACGAGCAGTACTTC
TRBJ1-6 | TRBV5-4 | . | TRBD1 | CASSSTGGNSPLHF | TGTGCCAGCAGCTCGACAGGGGGTAATTCACCCCTCCACTTT
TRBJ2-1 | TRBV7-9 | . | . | CASSSPGEQFF | TGTGCCAGCAGTTCTCCGGGAGAGCAGTTCTTC
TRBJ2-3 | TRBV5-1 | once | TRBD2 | CASSLAKTSGRAATDTQYF | TGCGCCAGCAGCTTGGCCAAGACTAGCGGGAGGGCCGCCACAGATACGCAGTATTTT
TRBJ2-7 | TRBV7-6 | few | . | CASSLERGEQYF | TGTGCCAGCAGCTTAGAAAGGGGCGAGCAGTACTTC
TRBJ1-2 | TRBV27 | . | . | CASSFRGAYGYTF | TGTGCCAGCAGTTTCCGGGGGGCCTATGGCTACACCTTC
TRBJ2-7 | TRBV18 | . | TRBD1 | CASSPANGQGGEQYF | TGTGCCAGCTCACCAGCCAACGGACAGGGGGGCGAGCAGTACTTC
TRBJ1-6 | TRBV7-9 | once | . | CASSPRVGNSPLHF | TGTGCCAGCAGCCCCAGAGTCGGGAATTCACCCCTCCACTTT
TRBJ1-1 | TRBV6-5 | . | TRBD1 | CASSRDRVNTEAFF | TGTGCCAGCAGCCGGGACAGGGTGAATACTGAAGCTTTCTTT
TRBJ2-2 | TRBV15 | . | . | CATSRARGASGELFF | TGTGCCACCAGCAGAGCCCGGGGTGCGAGCGGGGAGCTGTTTTTT
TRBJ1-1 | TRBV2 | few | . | CASTDILNTEAFF | TGTGCCAGCACCGACATCTTGAACACTGAAGCTTTCTTT
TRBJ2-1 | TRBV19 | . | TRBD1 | CASSHRQGNEQFF | TGTGCCAGTAGCCATAGACAGGGTAATGAGCAGTTCTTC
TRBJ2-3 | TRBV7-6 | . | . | CASSLLSNQYF | TGTGCCAGCAGCTTACTGAGCAATCAATATTTT
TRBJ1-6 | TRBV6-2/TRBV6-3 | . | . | CASSYEAFGSSPLHF | TGTGCCAGCAGTTACGAGGCCTTTGGGAGTTCACCCCTCCACTTT
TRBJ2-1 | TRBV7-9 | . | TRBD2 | CASSPGASGVYNEQFF | TGTGCCAGCAGTCCCGGGGCTAGCGGGGTGTACAATGAGCAGTTCTTC
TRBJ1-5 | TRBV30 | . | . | CAWSVQKGQTQPQHF | TGTGCCTGGAGTGTACAAAAGGGGCAGACTCAGCCCCAGCATTTT
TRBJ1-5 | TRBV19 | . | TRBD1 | CASSSDRGTIWPQHF | TGTGCCAGTAGTTCCGACAGGGGAACTATTTGGCCCCAGCATTTT
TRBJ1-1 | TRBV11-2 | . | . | CASSLEQVLRNTEAFF | TGTGCCAGCAGCTTAGAACAGGTGCTTAGAAACACTGAAGCTTTCTTT